The 14 T cell receptor beta chains in this list originate from one sample, sequenced in a study of blood T cells in healthy people across ages. The authors ran a second PCR of roughly 6 to 12 cycles using a sample-barcoded 5' primer and a J-beta primer mix. TCRdb re-called the 5' RACE reads through MiXCR, storing one row per CDR3 protein. The sample has approximately 1,700,000 distinct CDR3 sequences, 35% to 50% seen once. Source material: blood. The source of these receptors is a human donor in good health.

This clonotype was counted only a few times. This sequence joins TRBV27 and TRBJ1-5, with 8 bases lining up with TRBD1. The V and J ends lost 6 bases and 6 bases, in that order; junction bases with no gene match: 13. Germline CDR1 MNHEY, CDR2 SMNVEV (reference sequence). The CDR3 runs to 16 residues. The CDR3 loop is CASSQAGGVGAQPQHF. CDR3 in DNA: TGTGCCAGCAGCCAGGCAGGGGGCGTGGGTGCTCAGCCCCAGCATTTT.

This clonotype was seen a handful of times. The rearrangement joins TRBV7-3 to TRBJ2-1, with 9 nucleotides matching TRBD1. The CDR3 is 14 amino acids. The ends lost 6 bases at V and 9 bases at J; junction bases unmatched: 9. Germline values: CDR1 SGHTA, CDR2 FQGTGA. The CDR3 loop is CASSRGQGGGEQFF. In DNA form, the CDR3 reads TGTGCCAGCAGTAGGGGACAGGGTGGGGGTGAGCAGTTCTTC.

A few counts support this clonotype. The genes are TRBV4-1 and TRBJ2-7; the match to TRBD1 covers 9 bases. There are 15 residues in the CDR3. After removal of 0 bases from V and 3 bases from J, the junction contained 3 bases not matched to a gene. Germline CDR1 reads MGHRA; CDR2 reads YSYEKL. CDR3 nucleotide sequence: TGCGCCAGCAGCCAAGATGGGACAGGGTTCTACGAGCAGTACTTC. Its protein is CASSQDGTGFYEQYF.

The chain uses TRBV7-2 and TRBJ2-5, with D possibly being TRBD1 (6 bases). Germline loops: CDR1 SGHTA, CDR2 FQGNSA. The CDR3 totals 16 residues. The V gene lost 5 bases and the J gene lost 0 bases, with 16 bases spanning the gap. CDR3 coding DNA: TGTGCCAGCAGCACCCGCTGGACAGCGTACCAAGAGACCCAGTACTTC. It codes for CASSTRWTAYQETQYF. The full variable domain, completed using reference TRBV7-2 and TRBJ2-5, is GAGVSQSPSNKVTEKGKDVELRCDPISGHTALYWYRQSLGQGLEFLIYFQGNSAPDKSGLPSDRFSAERTGGSVSTLTIQRTQQEDSAVYLCASSTRWTAYQETQYFGPGTRLLVL.

This chain uses TRBV7-9 with TRBJ1-5; D ambiguous. V was pared by 5 bases and J by 1 base, with 12 bases between. Germline CDR1 is SEHNR and CDR2 is FQNEAQ (reference sequence). The CDR3 totals 15 residues. The CDR3 bases are TGTGCCAGCAGCGAAAGTTGGGTGAGCAATCAGCCCCAGCATTTT. Its translation is CASSESWVSNQPQHF.

J is TRBJ2-4 and V is TRBV6-1; 7 positions agree with TRBD1. The J call may be in error: the DNA end matches TRBJ2-7 better. This CDR3 has 14 residues. Per the germline V gene, CDR1 is MNHNS and CDR2 is SASEGT. CDR3 bases: TGTGCCAGCAGATCCGACAGGGACTCCTACGAGCAGTACTTC. It is translated as CASRSDRDSYEQYF.

This clonotype was found a few times. The chain carries TRBV28 and TRBJ2-4; D remains ambiguous. The DNA end is a closer match to TRBJ2-7, so the J assignment may be wrong. The CDR3 extends over 15 amino acids. The V gene's germline CDR1 is MDHEN and CDR2 SYDVKM. CDR3 sequence (DNA): TGTGCCAGCAGTTTGCTAAGGACGATCAGCTACGAGCAGTACTTC. Protein: CASSLLRTISYEQYF.

The V and J genes are TRBV2 and TRBJ1-1, with TRBD1 matching over 8 bases. CDR3 length: 13 residues. Germline V gene lookup returns CDR1 SNHLY and CDR2 FYNNEI. J gave up 2 bases and V 10 bases, and 6 bases lay outside the gene matches. The CDR3 loop reads CATADRANTEAFF. CDR3 nucleotides: TGTGCCACCGCGGACAGGGCTAACACTGAAGCTTTCTTT.

In the case of this clonotype: A much larger clone lies one base from this, so it may be a read error. The rearrangement joins TRBV4-3 to TRBJ1-6; TRBD1 matches at 9 bases. Germline V gene sequence: CDR1 LGHNA, CDR2 YSLEER. This CDR3 spans 17 amino acids. The CDR3 bases are TGCGCCAGCAGCCAAAGCAAGATGGGGACAGGGCGTTCACCCCCCCACTTT. The encoded protein is CASSQSKMGTGRSPPHF.

The V call is TRBV12-3 or TRBV12-4, the J call TRBJ1-1, with D maybe TRBD1 (5 bases). The CDR3 runs to 14 residues. Trimming cost V 4 bases and J 6 bases, with 15 bases left between them. The CDR3 DNA reads as TGTGCCAGCAGTTCCCGGGCCGAGGGGTCTGAAGCTTTCTTT. Its translation is CASSSRAEGSEAFF.

Regarding this clonotype: A read error may explain this, as a much larger clone is one base away. The chain carries TRBV29-1 and TRBJ2-7, with D perhaps TRBD1 or TRBD2 (6 bases each). This CDR3 comprises 19 residues. Trimming pared 3 bases from V and 0 bases from J, leaving 27 bases between. CDR1 is SQVTM and CDR2 is ANQGSEA in the germline V gene. This CDR3 is CSVDECWVGGNKTSYEQYF. DNA of the CDR3: TGCAGCGTTGACGAGTGTTGGGTGGGGGGCAATAAAACCTCCTACGAGCAGTACTTC.

The rearrangement uses TRBV19 and TRBJ1-4; D might be TRBD1 (6 bases). CDR3 length: 17 amino acids. Germline CDR1 LNHDA, CDR2 SQIVND (reference sequence). Deletions cut 4 bases from V and 2 bases from J, with 17 bases between. The CDR3 loop is CASSRQVAEVTNEKLFF. The CDR3 bases are TGTGCCAGTAGTAGACAGGTTGCAGAGGTGACTAATGAAAAACTGTTTTTT.

Details on this clonotype: One end of the junction does not line up with germline, which may come from a read error. The chain joins TRBV6-5 to TRBJ1-2; no definite D call. Germline CDR1 reads MNHEY; CDR2 reads SVGAGI. The CDR3 contains 12 residues. As DNA, the CDR3 is TGTGCCAGCAATTACTCCCGACAAATCTACACCTTC. Encoded protein: CASNYSRQIYTF.

The chain carries TRBV3-1 and TRBJ1-2; D unresolved. CDR3 length equals 16 residues. Trimming shortened V by 4 bases and J by 0 bases, and 15 bases separated the two germline ends. Per the germline V gene, CDR1 is LGHDT and CDR2 is YNNKEL (reference sequence). The CDR3 region is CASSLIGQLANYGYTF. Written as DNA, the CDR3 is TGTGCCAGCAGCCTAATCGGGCAGCTAGCTAACTATGGCTACACCTTC.